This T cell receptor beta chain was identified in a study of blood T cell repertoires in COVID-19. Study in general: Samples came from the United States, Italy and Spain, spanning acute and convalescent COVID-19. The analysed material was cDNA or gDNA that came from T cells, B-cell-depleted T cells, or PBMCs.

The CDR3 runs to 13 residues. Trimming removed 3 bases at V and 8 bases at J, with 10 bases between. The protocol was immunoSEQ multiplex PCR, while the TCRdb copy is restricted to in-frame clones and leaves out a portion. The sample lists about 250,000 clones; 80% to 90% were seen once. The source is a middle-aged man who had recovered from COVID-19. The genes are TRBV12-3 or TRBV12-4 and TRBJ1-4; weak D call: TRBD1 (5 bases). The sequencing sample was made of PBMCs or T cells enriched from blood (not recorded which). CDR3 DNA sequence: TGTGCCAGCAGTTTTATGGGGGGAGAAAAACTGTTTTTT. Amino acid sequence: CASSFMGGEKLFF.